A single T cell receptor beta chain is shown here with its context. Its antigen is unknown. This specimen comes from a study of neurological immune-mediated disorders. Study-wide results and limits: For the multiple sclerosis repertoire cluster, an association with any clinical or MRI feature was absent. The expanded clones of different subjects shared no CDR3 amino acid sequences (suggesting private repertoires in all groups).

The cDNA came from 5'RACE, which used 10-nucleotide random UMIs. TCRdb recomputed calls from the 5' RACE reads with MiXCR, one row per CDR3 protein. The sample contains 110,000 or so distinct CDR3 sequences, about 3.2% of which appear only once. The unsorted libraries were prepared from 2 million PBMCs (stored at -80 C). The CDR3 sequence is 17 residues long. V shed 5 bases, J shed 4 bases, and the junction held 13 bases outside the gene matches. Per germline, CDR1 MNHEY and CDR2 SVGEGT. The rearrangement joins TRBV6-2 or TRBV6-3 to TRBJ2-3; TRBD2 aligns across 9 bases. Sequencing was done on a sample of PBMCs. This sequence originates from a woman in her 30s with multiple sclerosis. CDR3 nucleotides: TGTGCCAGCAGTCCCCCGAGGGGACTAGCCGGCGCAGATACGCAGTATTTT. Protein product: CASSPPRGLAGADTQYF.